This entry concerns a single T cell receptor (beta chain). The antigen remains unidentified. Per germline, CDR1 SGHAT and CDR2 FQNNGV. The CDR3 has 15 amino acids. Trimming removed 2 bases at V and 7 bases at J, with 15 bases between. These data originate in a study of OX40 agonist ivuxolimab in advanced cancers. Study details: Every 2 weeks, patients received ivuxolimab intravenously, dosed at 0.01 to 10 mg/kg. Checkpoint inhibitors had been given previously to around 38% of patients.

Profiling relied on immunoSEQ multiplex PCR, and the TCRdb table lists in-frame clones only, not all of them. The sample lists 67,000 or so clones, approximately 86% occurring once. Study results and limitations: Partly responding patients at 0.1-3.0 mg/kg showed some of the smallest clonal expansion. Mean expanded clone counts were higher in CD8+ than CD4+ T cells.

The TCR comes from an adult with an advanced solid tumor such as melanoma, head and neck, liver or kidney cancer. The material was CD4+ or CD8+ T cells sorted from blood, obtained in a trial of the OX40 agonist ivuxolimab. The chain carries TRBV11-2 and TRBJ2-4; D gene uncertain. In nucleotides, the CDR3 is TGTGCCAGCAGCTTATATGACGCTAAGGCGAACATTCAGTACTTC. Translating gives CASSLYDAKANIQYF. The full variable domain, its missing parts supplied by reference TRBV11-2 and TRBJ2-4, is EAGVAQSPRYKIIEKRQSVAFWCNPISGHATLYWYQQILGQGPKLLIQFQNNGVVDDSQLPKDRFSAERLKGVDSTLKIQPAKLEDSAVYLCASSLYDAKANIQYFGAGTRLSVL.